Below are 26 T cell receptor beta chains sequenced from a single sample in a study of blood T cell repertoires in COVID-19. Clones were read by immunoSEQ multiplex PCR, and TCRdb kept only the in-frame ones, dropping some. Of about 240,000 clones listed, roughly 85% are singletons. The sequenced material came from peripheral blood. These receptors originate from a woman aged 18-35 years with acute or convalescent COVID-19.

CDR3 in amino acids: CASGRDGTDTQYF. The DNA of the CDR3 is TGTGCCAGCGGGAGGGACGGCACAGATACGCAGTATTTT. The gene calls are TRBV2 and TRBJ2-3, with 7 nucleotides matching TRBD2. CDR1 is SNHLY and CDR2 is FYNNEI in the germline V gene. The V segment lost 8 bases and the J segment 1 base; nucleotides outside the gene matches: 3. This CDR3 comprises 13 residues.

The CDR3 DNA sequence: TGTGCCAGCAGCACGCAGGGGGCGTCTGGGGAGACCCAGTACTTC. Its protein product is CASSTQGASGETQYF. The chain links TRBV7-3 to TRBJ2-5; 8 positions agree with TRBD1. V shed 5 bases, J shed 5 bases, and the junction held 10 bases outside the gene matches. CDR3 length: 15 amino acids. The germline CDR1 and CDR2 sequences are SGHTA and FQGTGA.

The chain employs TRBV6-5 and TRBJ1-2; 9 bases line up with TRBD1. Germline CDR1 MNHEY, CDR2 SVGAGI. Trimming took 6 bases from V and 5 from J; bases not matched to a gene: 10. This CDR3 is 15 amino acids long. The CDR3 nucleotides read TGTGCCAGCAGACTAAGACCGGACAGGGGATATGGCTACACCTTC. Encoded protein: CASRLRPDRGYGYTF.

The rearrangement uses TRBV12-3 or TRBV12-4 and TRBJ1-1; D remains unclear. Trimming left V 3 bases short and J 9 bases short, with 8 bases between. The CDR3 length is 11 residues. CDR3 in DNA: TGTGCCAGCAGTTTGTCCAGGCAAGCTTTCTTT. This encodes CASSLSRQAFF.

The chain uses TRBV5-3 and TRBJ2-4; 9 nucleotides match TRBD2. TRBV5-3 is designated an ORF whose function remains uncertain. The junction had 8 bases not matched to a gene; V was cut back by 3 bases and J by 7 bases. There are 15 residues in the CDR3. Here the CDR3 DNA reads TGTGCCAGAAGCTCACGCTTAGCGGGAGTGAACATTCAGTACTTC. Its translation: CARSSRLAGVNIQYF.

The chain has TRBV6-2 or TRBV6-3 and TRBJ2-7; a weak D match, TRBD2 (6 bases). Germline V gene data show CDR1 as MNHEY and CDR2 as SVGEGT. V was cut by 2 bases and J by 3 bases, with 14 bases left in between. This CDR3 comprises 15 residues. As DNA, the CDR3 is TGTGCCAGCAGTTACGGGGTTAGCGGTTACTACGAGCAGTACTTC. Amino acids: CASSYGVSGYYEQYF.

The chain links TRBV4-3 to TRBJ2-1; no clear D gene. The CDR3 is made up of 13 amino acids. Germline CDR1 is LGHNA and CDR2 is YSLEER. Trimming left V 0 bases short and J 4 bases short, with 4 bases between. This CDR3 reads CASSQDSYNEQFF. CDR3 DNA sequence: TGCGCCAGCAGCCAAGATTCGTACAATGAGCAGTTCTTC.

The gene calls are TRBV10-3 and TRBJ2-5, with D possibly TRBD1 on 5 matching bases. There are 14 residues in the CDR3. V shed 1 base and J shed 3 bases, with 9 bases lying between them. Per the germline V gene, CDR1 is ENHRY and CDR2 is SYGVKD. The CDR3 DNA reads TGTGCCATCAGTGAGTTTGGACAAAAAGAGACCCAGTACTTC. Its translation is CAISEFGQKETQYF.

The chain carries TRBV30 and TRBJ2-3; 7 nucleotides line up with TRBD1. Germline trimming cut 1 base from V and 3 bases from J; bases unmatched to any gene: 10. The CDR3 is made up of 16 amino acids. Germline V gene sequence: CDR1 GTSNPN, CDR2 SVGIG (reference sequence). Here the CDR3 reads CAWSEAPAQGTDTQYF. CDR3 coding DNA: TGTGCCTGGAGTGAAGCCCCAGCACAGGGGACAGATACGCAGTATTTT.

CDR3: CASSGQGVSSPLHF. CDR3 nucleotides: TGTGCCAGCAGCGGACAGGGAGTGAGTTCACCCCTCCACTTT. The chain uses TRBV5-4 and TRBJ1-6; TRBD1 matches at 8 bases. The CDR3 runs 14 residues. V gave up 4 bases and J gave up 9 bases; unmatched junction bases: 6. CDR1 is SGHNT and CDR2 is YYREEE in the germline V gene (reference sequence).

This chain connects TRBV5-1 to TRBJ1-3; perhaps TRBD1 as D (5 bases). Germline V gene lookup returns CDR1 SGHRS and CDR2 YFSETQ. CDR3 length: 15 residues. The V end lost 3 bases, the J end lost 3 bases, and 13 bases lay between the germline ends. CDR3 coding DNA: TGCGCCAGCAGCTCCGGACACGATTTTGGAAACACCATATATTTT. This translates into CASSSGHDFGNTIYF. Full variable domain (rest looked up from reference TRBV5-1 and TRBJ1-3): KAGVTQTPRYLIKTRGQQVTLSCSPISGHRSVSWYQQTPGQGLQFLFEYFSETQRNKGNFPGRFSGRQFSNSRSEMNVSTLELGDSALYLCASSSGHDFGNTIYFGEGSWLTVV.

The chain couples TRBV19 to TRBJ1-5; D is unresolved. V was pared by 1 base and J by 1 base, with 11 bases between. This CDR3 spans 16 amino acids. The germline CDR1 and CDR2 sequences are LNHDA and SQIVND (reference sequence). CDR3 DNA: TGTGCCAGTAGTATAGTTCCAGGCACAAGCAATCAGCCCCAGCATTTT. Protein product: CASSIVPGTSNQPQHF. Together with reference TRBV19 and TRBJ1-5, the CDR3 gives the full variable domain: DGGITQSPKYLFRKEGQNVTLSCEQNLNHDAMYWYRQDPGQGLRLIYYSQIVNDFQKGDIAEGYSVSREKKESFPLTVTSAQKNPTAFYLCASSIVPGTSNQPQHFGDGTRLSIL.

This chain links TRBV18 with TRBJ2-3; TRBD1 is a possible D gene (6 bases). Per the germline V gene, CDR1 is KGHSH and CDR2 is LQKENI. The CDR3 spans 17 residues. V was clipped by 3 bases and J by 0 bases, with 16 bases between them. For the CDR3, the DNA is TGTGCCAGCTCACCCCAGAGGACAGTAAAAAGCACAGATACGCAGTATTTT. It translates to CASSPQRTVKSTDTQYF.

Remarks on this clone: In the same sample, other DNA sequences code for this CDR3. J is TRBJ2-2 and V is TRBV7-2; tentatively, D is TRBD2 (5 bases). This CDR3 spans 16 amino acids. V lost 1 base, J lost 2 bases, and 11 bases lay in between. Germline V gene sequence: CDR1 SGHTA, CDR2 FQGNSA. The CDR3 region is CASSLGGQANTGELFF. CDR3 DNA: TGTGCCAGCAGCTTAGGCGGGCAGGCCAACACCGGGGAGCTGTTTTTT.

V and J are TRBV5-5 and TRBJ2-7; possible D gene TRBD1, 6 bases. Germline CDR1 is SGHKS and CDR2 is YYEKEE (reference sequence). Trimming shortened V by 7 bases and J by 2 bases, and 16 bases separated the two germline ends. The CDR3 extends over 14 amino acids. The DNA of the CDR3 is TGTGCCAGCCAACAAACCGGGACAACCTACGAGCAGTACTTC. It translates to CASQQTGTTYEQYF.

The chain links TRBV9 to TRBJ2-3; D uncertain. Per germline, CDR1 SGDLS and CDR2 YYNGEE. The V and J ends lost 2 bases and 3 bases respectively, with 4 bases between them. CDR3 length equals 12 residues. CDR3 DNA sequence: TGTGCCAGCAGCGTTAATACAGATACGCAGTATTTT. Its translation is CASSVNTDTQYF.

The V call is TRBV7-3, the J call TRBJ2-3; no firm D call. Trimming took off 6 bases at V and 0 bases at J, with 10 bases between the two ends. There are 14 residues in the CDR3. The germline V gene has CDR1 SGHTA and CDR2 FQGTGA. CDR3 sequence: CASSRAVSTDTQYF. The CDR3 nucleotides are TGTGCCAGCAGTAGAGCCGTGAGCACAGATACGCAGTATTTT.

This chain joins TRBV27 and TRBJ1-1; 10 bases map to TRBD1. The CDR3 extends over 14 amino acids. The trim removed 4 bases at V and 4 bases at J, leaving 3 bases unmatched. The germline V gene has CDR1 MNHEY and CDR2 SMNVEV (reference sequence). CDR3 sequence reads: CASSSWTGGTEAFF. The CDR3 coding sequence is TGTGCCAGCAGTTCTTGGACAGGGGGCACTGAAGCTTTCTTT.

The J gene is TRBJ2-7, the V gene TRBV19; 10 nucleotides align to TRBD1. Germline loops: CDR1 LNHDA, CDR2 SQIVND (reference sequence). The CDR3 has 13 amino acids. V was pared by 9 bases and J by 5 bases, with 7 bases of the junction left unmatched. The CDR3 loop reads CASGDRGYDEQYF. Here the CDR3 DNA reads TGTGCCAGCGGGGACAGGGGTTATGACGAGCAGTACTTC.

The gene calls are TRBV27 and TRBJ2-7; D unresolved. V was shortened by 5 bases and J by 3 bases, with 17 bases between the two germline ends. This CDR3 contains 15 residues. The germline gives CDR1 MNHEY, CDR2 SMNVEV (reference sequence). As DNA, the CDR3 is TGTGCCAGCAGTCAAGCACTACGCGAGCGCTACGAGCAGTACTTC. It specifies CASSQALRERYEQYF.

J is TRBJ1-2 and V is TRBV11-2; D not resolved. The CDR3 consists of 13 residues. The germline V and J ends were trimmed by 3 bases and 6 bases, with 11 bases remaining between them. Germline V gene sequence: CDR1 SGHAT, CDR2 FQNNGV. The CDR3 protein is CASSFLTPDGYTF. The CDR3 region has the DNA TGTGCCAGCAGCTTTCTGACACCGGATGGCTACACCTTC. The whole variable domain, filled in from reference TRBV11-2 and TRBJ1-2, reads EAGVAQSPRYKIIEKRQSVAFWCNPISGHATLYWYQQILGQGPKLLIQFQNNGVVDDSQLPKDRFSAERLKGVDSTLKIQPAKLEDSAVYLCASSFLTPDGYTFGSGTRLTVV.

The chain recombines TRBV5-1 with TRBJ2-4; D is ambiguous. Germline assignment: CDR1 SGHRS and CDR2 YFSETQ. This CDR3 is 14 amino acids long. The ends were cut back, 5 bases at V and 0 bases at J, with 9 bases in the middle. CDR3 sequence reads: CASRSELAKNIQYF. CDR3 sequence (DNA): TGCGCCAGCAGGAGCGAGCTAGCCAAAAACATTCAGTACTTC.

The count of this clone is one. The CDR3 coding sequence is TGTGCCAGTAGCCAAGGTGGGGGAGGAACCTCTGGAAACACCATATATTTT. It is translated as CASSQGGGGTSGNTIYF. J is TRBJ1-3 and V is TRBV19; TRBD1 is a possible D gene (5 bases). This CDR3 region has 17 residues. CDR1 is LNHDA, CDR2 SQIVND, per germline (reference sequence). V lost 6 bases and J 0 bases, leaving 18 bases between the germline ends.

Here the CDR3 reads CASSQRTGLYNSPLHF. The DNA of the CDR3 is TGCGCCAGCAGCCAAAGGACAGGGCTTTATAATTCACCCCTCCACTTT. The chain combines TRBV4-3 with TRBJ1-6, with 8 bases matching TRBD1. With 2 bases clipped from V and 4 bases from J, the junction kept 4 bases outside the gene matches. The CDR3 spans 16 residues. CDR1 is LGHNA and CDR2 is YSLEER in the germline V gene.

This chain uses TRBV20-1 with TRBJ1-2, with D perhaps matching TRBD1 (6 bases). Trimming took 3 bases from V and 7 from J, leaving 15 bases between them. This CDR3 is 13 amino acids long. CDR1 is DFQATT, CDR2 SNEGSKA, per germline (reference sequence). CDR3 sequence reads: CSASNRVLGGYTF. DNA of the CDR3: TGCAGTGCTAGTAACAGGGTCTTAGGTGGCTACACCTTC.

The chain uses TRBV15 and TRBJ1-2; 8 bases align to TRBD1. Germline V gene lookup returns CDR1 LNHNV and CDR2 YYDKDF (reference sequence). CDR3 length: 14 amino acids. V lost 3 bases and J lost 7; bases outside the gene matches: 7. The CDR3 DNA follows: TGTGCCACCAGCAGGCGGACAGGGCAACCTGGCTACACCTTC. Encoded protein: CATSRRTGQPGYTF. The complete variable domain, with remaining parts taken from reference TRBV15 and TRBJ1-2, reads DAMVIQNPRYQVTQFGKPVTLSCSQTLNHNVMYWYQQKSSQAPKLLFHYYDKDFNNEADTPDNFQSRRPNTSFCFLDIRSPGLGDTAMYLCATSRRTGQPGYTFGSGTRLTVV.